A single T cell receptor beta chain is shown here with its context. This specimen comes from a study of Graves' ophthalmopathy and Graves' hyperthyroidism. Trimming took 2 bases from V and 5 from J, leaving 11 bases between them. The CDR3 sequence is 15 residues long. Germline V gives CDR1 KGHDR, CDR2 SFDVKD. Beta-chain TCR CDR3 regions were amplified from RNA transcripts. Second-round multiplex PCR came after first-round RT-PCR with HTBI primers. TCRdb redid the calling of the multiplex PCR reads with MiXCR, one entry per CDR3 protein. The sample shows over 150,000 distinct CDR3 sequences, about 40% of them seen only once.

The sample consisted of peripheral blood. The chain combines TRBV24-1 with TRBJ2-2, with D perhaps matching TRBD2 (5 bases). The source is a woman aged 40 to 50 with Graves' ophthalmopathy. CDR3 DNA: TGTGCCACCAGTGATTCGCGCACTAGTACCGGGGAGCTGTTTTTT. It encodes CATSDSRTSTGELFF.